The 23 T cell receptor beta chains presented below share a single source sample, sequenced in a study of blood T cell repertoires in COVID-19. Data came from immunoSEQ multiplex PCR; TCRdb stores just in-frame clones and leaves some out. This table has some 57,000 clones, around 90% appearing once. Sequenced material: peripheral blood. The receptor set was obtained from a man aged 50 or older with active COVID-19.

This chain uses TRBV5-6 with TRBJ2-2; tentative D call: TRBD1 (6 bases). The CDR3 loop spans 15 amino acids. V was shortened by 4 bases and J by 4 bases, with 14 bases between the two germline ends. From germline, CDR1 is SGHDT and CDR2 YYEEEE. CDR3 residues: CASSQGVGATGELFF. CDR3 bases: TGTGCCAGCAGCCAGGGCGTGGGGGCCACCGGGGAGCTGTTTTTT.

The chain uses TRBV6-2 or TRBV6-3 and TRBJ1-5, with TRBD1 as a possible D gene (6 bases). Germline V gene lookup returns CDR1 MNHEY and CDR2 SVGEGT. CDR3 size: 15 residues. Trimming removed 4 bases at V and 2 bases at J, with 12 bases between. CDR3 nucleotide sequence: TGTGCCAGCAGTTTCTTCAGGGGTGGCAATCAGCCCCAGCATTTT. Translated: CASSFFRGGNQPQHF.

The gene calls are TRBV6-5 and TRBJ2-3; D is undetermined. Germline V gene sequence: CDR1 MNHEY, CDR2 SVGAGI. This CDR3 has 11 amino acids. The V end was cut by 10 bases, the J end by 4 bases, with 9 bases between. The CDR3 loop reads CATHGADTQYF. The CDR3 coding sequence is TGTGCCACCCACGGAGCAGATACGCAGTATTTT.

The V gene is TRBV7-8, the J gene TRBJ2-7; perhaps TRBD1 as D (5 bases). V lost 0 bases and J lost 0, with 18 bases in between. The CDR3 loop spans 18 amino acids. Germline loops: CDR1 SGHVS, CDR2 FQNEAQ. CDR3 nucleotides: TGTGCCAGCAGCTTAGCGCTAAGGGTACAGGACCACTCCTACGAGCAGTACTTC. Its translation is CASSLALRVQDHSYEQYF.

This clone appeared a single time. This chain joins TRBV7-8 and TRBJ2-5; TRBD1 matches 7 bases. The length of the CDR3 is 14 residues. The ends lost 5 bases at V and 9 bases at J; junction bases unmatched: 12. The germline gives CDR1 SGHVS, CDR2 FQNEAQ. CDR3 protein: CASSRGTVQGAQYF. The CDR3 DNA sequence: TGTGCCAGCAGCCGAGGGACAGTCCAGGGGGCCCAGTACTTC.

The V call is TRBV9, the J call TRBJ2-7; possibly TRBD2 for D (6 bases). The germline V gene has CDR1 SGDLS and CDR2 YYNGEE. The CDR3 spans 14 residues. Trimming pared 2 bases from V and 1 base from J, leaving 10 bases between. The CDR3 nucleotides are TGTGCCAGCAGCGTTGGGAGGAGATCCTACGAGCAGTACTTC. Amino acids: CASSVGRRSYEQYF.

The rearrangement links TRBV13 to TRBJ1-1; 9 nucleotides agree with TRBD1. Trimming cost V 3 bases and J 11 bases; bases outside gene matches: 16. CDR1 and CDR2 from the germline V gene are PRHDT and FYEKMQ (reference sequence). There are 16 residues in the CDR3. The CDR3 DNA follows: TGTGCCAGCAGCTTCAACAGGGGGCCCTTTCAAAGGGGGGCTTTCTTT. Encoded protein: CASSFNRGPFQRGAFF.

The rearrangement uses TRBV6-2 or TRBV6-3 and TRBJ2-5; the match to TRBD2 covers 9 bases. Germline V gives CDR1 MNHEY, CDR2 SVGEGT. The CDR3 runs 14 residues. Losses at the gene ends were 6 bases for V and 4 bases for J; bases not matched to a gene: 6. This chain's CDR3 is CASSLSGSRETQYF. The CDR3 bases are TGTGCCAGCAGCCTTAGCGGGAGTAGAGAGACCCAGTACTTC.

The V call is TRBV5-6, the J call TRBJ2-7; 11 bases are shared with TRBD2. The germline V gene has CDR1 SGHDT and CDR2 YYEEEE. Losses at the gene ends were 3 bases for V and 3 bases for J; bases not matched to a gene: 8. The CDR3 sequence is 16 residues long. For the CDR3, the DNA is TGTGCCAGCAGCTCTCCTCCGGGACTAGCGGTCTACGAGCAGTACTTC. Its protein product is CASSSPPGLAVYEQYF.

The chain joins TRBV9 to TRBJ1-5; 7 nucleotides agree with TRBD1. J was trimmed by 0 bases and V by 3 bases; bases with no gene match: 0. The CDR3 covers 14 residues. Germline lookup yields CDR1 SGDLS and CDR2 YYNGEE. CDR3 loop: CASSAGGSNQPQHF. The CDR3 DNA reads TGTGCCAGCAGCGCAGGGGGTAGCAATCAGCCCCAGCATTTT.

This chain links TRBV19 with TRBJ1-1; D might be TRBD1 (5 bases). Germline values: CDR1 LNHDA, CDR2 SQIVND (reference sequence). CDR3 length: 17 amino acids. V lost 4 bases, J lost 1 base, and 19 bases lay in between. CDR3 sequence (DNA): TGTGCCAGTAGTACGGGACGGGAGCTAGGAGGGAACACTGAAGCTTTCTTT. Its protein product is CASSTGRELGGNTEAFF.

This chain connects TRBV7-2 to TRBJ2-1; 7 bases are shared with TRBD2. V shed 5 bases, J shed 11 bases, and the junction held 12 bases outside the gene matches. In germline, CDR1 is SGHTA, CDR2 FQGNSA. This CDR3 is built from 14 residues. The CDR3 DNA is TGTGCCAGCAGCCCCGTCGCTAGCGGTCTAAAGCAGTTCTTC. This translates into CASSPVASGLKQFF.

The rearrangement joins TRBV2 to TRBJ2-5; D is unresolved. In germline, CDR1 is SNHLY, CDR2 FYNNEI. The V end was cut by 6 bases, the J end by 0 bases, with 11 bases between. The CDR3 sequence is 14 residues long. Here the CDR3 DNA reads TGTGCCAGCAGGTGGGCGAGCTACCAAGAGACCCAGTACTTC. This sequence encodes CASRWASYQETQYF. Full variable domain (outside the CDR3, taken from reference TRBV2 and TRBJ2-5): EPEVTQTPSHQVTQMGQEVILRCVPISNHLYFYWYRQILGQKVEFLVSFYNNEISEKSEIFDDQFSVERPDGSNFTLKIRSTKLEDSAMYFCASRWASYQETQYFGPGTRLLVL.

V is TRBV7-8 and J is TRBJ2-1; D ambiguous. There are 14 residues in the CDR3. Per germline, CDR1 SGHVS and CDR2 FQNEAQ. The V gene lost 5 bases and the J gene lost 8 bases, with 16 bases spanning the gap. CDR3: CASSPYVRSDEQFF. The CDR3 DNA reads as TGTGCCAGCAGCCCTTACGTCCGCTCGGATGAGCAGTTCTTC.

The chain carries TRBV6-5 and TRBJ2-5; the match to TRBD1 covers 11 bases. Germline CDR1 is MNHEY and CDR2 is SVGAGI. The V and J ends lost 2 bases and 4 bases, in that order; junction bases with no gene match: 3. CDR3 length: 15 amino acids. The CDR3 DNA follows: TGTGCCAGCAGTTACAAGGGGACAGGGGGAGAGACCCAGTACTTC. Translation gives CASSYKGTGGETQYF.

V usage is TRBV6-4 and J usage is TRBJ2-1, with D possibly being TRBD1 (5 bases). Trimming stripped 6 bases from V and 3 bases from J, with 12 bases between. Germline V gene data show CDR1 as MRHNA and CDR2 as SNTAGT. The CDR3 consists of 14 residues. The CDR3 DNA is TGTGCCAGCAGCGCAGGGCGAGGCTACAATGAGCAGTTCTTC. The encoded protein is CASSAGRGYNEQFF.

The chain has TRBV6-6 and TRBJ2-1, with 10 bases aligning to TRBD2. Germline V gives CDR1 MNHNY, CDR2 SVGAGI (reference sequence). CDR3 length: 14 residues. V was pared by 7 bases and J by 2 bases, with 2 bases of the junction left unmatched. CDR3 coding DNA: TGTGCCAGCATCGGGACTAGCGCCTACAATGAGCAGTTCTTC. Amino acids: CASIGTSAYNEQFF.

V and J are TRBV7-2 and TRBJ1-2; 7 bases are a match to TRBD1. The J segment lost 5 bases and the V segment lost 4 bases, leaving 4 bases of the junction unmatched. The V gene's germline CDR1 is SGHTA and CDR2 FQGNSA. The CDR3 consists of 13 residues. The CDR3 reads CASSWDSQYGYTF. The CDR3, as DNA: TGTGCCAGCAGCTGGGACAGTCAATATGGCTACACCTTC.

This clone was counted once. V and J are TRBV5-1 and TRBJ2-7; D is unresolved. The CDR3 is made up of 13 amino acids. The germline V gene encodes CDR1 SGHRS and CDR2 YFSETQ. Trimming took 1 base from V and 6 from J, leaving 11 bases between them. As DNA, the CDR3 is TGCGCCAGCAGCTTGCTTGGAGATGGCGAGCAGTACTTC. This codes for CASSLLGDGEQYF.

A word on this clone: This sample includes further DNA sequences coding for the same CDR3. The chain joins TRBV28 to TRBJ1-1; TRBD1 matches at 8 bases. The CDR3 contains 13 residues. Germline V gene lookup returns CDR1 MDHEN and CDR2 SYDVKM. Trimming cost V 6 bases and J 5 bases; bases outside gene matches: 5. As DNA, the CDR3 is TGTGCCAGCAGGAATACAGGGGGGACTGAAGCTTTCTTT. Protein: CASRNTGGTEAFF.

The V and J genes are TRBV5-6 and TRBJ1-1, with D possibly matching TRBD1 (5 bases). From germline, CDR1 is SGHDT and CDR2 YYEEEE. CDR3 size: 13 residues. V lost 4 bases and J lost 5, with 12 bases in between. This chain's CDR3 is CASSRQGGTEAFF. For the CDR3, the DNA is TGTGCCAGCAGCCGCCAGGGAGGAACTGAAGCTTTCTTT.

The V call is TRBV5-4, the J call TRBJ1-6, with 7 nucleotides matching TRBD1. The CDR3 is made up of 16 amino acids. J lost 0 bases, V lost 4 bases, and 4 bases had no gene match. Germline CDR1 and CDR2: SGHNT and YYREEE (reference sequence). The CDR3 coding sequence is TGTGCCAGCAGCAGGGACAGCTCCTCCTATAATTCACCCCTCCACTTT. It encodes CASSRDSSSYNSPLHF.

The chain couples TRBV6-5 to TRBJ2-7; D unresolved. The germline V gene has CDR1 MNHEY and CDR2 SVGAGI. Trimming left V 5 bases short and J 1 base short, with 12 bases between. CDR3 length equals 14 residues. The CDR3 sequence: CASSNYPSSYEQYF. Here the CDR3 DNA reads TGTGCCAGCAGTAACTATCCTTCTTCCTACGAGCAGTACTTC.